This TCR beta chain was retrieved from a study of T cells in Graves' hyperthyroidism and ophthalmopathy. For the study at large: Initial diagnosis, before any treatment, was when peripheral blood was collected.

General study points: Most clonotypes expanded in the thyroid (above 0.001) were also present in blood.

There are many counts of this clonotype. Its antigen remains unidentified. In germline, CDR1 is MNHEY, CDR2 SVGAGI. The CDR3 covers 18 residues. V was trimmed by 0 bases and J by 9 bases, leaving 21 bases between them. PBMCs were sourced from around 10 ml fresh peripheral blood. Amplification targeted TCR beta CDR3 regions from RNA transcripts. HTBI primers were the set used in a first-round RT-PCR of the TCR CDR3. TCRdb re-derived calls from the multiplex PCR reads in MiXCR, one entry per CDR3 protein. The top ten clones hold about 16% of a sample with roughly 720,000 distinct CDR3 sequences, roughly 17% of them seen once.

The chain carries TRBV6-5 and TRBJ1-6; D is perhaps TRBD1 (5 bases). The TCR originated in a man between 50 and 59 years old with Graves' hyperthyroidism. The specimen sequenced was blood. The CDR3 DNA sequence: TGTGCCAGCAGTTACTCGATGTTCATGGAGGGGCGTGTTTCACCCCTCCACTTT. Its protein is CASSYSMFMEGRVSPLHF.